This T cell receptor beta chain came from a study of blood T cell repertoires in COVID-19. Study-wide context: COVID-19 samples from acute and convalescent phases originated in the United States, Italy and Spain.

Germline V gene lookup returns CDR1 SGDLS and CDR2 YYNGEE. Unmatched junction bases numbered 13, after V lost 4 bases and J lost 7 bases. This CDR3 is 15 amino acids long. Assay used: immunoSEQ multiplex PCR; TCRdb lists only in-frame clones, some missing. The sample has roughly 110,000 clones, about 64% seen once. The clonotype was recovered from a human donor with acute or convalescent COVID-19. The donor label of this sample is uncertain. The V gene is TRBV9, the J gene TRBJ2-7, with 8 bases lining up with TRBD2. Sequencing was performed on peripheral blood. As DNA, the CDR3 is TGTGCCAGCAGCTCCTACGCGGGGGGAGGTGGAGAGCAGTACTTC. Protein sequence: CASSSYAGGGGEQYF.